This TCR beta chain is drawn from a study of identical twins (dated by TCRdb to the mid-2010s). Looking at the study overall: To test whether fetal clonotypes persist, this study deep-sequenced TCR alpha and beta repertoires from monozygotic twins, from unrelated adults of various ages, and from cord blood. Replicate twin experiments were performed at different times using different library preparation protocols to rule out contamination.

The trim is 8 bases for V and 3 bases for J, with a gap of 13 bases between the germline ends. CDR1 and CDR2 are drawn from the germline V gene (reference sequence): DFQATT, SNEGSKA. The CDR3 covers 12 residues, taking in both the cysteine and the phenylalanine. Of the read, only the CDR3 DNA is kept; its 36 bases are in frame from base 1. What the research found in general, with its limitations: The excess sharing between twins in beta out-of-frame sequences was weaker because fewer shared sequences reduced the signal-to-noise ratio. Zero-insertion analyses could be partly confounded by invariant T cells such as MAIT and iNKT, though diverse VJ usage argued against such confounding for most clonotypes. Out-of-frame TCR alpha sequences shared between twins showed an excess of low generation-probability sequences compared with coincidental sharing between unrelated individuals. Abundant cord blood beta clonotypes carried fewer insertions; young adult naive repertoires showed a weaker similar trend, while memory repertoires showed none. Conclusions relied on cross-sectional statistical analysis, since the same donors could not be followed over many years. Recombination models systematically underestimated out-of-frame TCR alpha sharing in monozygotic twins but agreed with sharing between unrelated individuals.

About this clonotype itself: Its antigen is unknown. No base quality values were provided; no much bigger clone lies one nucleotide off.

All donors were healthy Caucasians. Three pairs of female monozygotic twins, all aged about 18 to 30 years, were included in the twin cohort. Peripheral blood mononuclear cells were the source from which RNA for the TCR libraries was isolated. Libraries were constructed by 5' RACE. The instrument given in TCRdb is Illumina HiSeq 2000. A universal primer binding site was added through template switching, and the final cDNA carried a unique molecular identifier so that TCR cDNA molecules could be counted accurately. Specific primers in the conserved constant-segment region were used to synthesize first-strand cDNA for the TCR alpha and beta chains. Each cDNA library was double barcoded, with a SMART-Mk sample barcode plus Illumina barcodes, to control for contamination. Two successive PCR steps introduced TruSeq adapter sequences along with Illumina sample barcodes. TCR alpha and beta cDNA libraries were sequenced on the Illumina HiSeq platform with custom primers. Per the authors' processing: Raw reads were processed with MiGEC to extract unique molecular identifiers, and MiXCR was used to determine CDR3 positions. For each individual, recombination models were inferred using an EM algorithm with the repgenHMM and IGoR tools. Shared clonotypes were analyzed with the tcR package in R, and sharing was normalized by the product of cloneset sizes. To study raw recombination without the effects of thymic and clonal selection, out-of-frame nonproductive sequences were analyzed. TCRdb applied fastp at Q25 and MiXCR to the public reads, then kept only in-frame beta chains. For every CDR3 protein sequence, its rows merge into one entry that carries the most common genes and DNA. These V and J calls derive from TCRdb rather than the authors' analysis. The table for this sample lists 650,000 to 800,000 distinct CDR3 sequences; 8.5% to 9% of them were counted only once. Roughly 0.97% of the sample is in the top ten clones.

These same records also appear under a second study, on yellow fever vaccine responses in identical twins. In that second paper, the authors write: According to the authors, the vaccine-induced T cell response in identical twins seemed to be partly convergent and partly specific to each individual. Focusing on identical twins, the study followed the T cell clones that responded to the vaccine, and did so with precision.

This sequence uses TRBV20-1 and TRBJ1-1; TRBD1 is perhaps the D gene, given 5 matching bases. Sequenced input: PBMCs. This receptor was taken from a woman aged 18-29 years in good health. The CDR3: CSRGGQYTEAFF. The DNA sequence is as follows: TGCAGTCGCGGCGGACAATACACTGAAGCTTTCTTT.